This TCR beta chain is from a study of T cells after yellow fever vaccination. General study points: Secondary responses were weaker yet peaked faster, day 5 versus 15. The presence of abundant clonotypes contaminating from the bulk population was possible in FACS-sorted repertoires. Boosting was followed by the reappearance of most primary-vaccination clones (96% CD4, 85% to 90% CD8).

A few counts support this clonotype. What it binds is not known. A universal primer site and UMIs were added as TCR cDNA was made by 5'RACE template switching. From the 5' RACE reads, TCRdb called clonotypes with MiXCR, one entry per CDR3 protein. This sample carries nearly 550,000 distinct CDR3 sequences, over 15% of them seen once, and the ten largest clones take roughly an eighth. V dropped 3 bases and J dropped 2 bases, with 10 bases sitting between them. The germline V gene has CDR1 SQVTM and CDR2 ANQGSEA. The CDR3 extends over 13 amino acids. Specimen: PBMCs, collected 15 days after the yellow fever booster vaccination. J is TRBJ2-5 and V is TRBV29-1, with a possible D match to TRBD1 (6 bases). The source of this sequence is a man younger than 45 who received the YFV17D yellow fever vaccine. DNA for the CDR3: TGCAGCGTTGACGGACAGAAACAAGAGACCCAGTACTTC. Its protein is CSVDGQKQETQYF.